Listed here are 3 T cell receptor beta chains from one sample, sequenced in a study of radiation and T cells in renal cell carcinoma (dated by TCRdb to 2018 to 2021). The sample's time point label, decoded: baseline pretreatment blood. According to the study, the label for this sample's treatment or condition signals: 15 Gy SBRT to primary tumor, nephrectomy 4 weeks later. The library was produced with the immunoSEQ multiplex PCR assay. TCRdb carries this immuneACCESS record with in-frame sequences only. Its versions omit some clonotypes, under half of them owing to an unresolved V gene in the studies checked, with the rest unexplained. The sample table lists 140,000 or so clones, around nine tenths of them with a count of one. The top ten clonotypes cover 12% of the sample. Sequenced material: blood, taken from a patient whose treatment included radiotherapy and nephrectomy. These receptors originate from a woman between 45 and 60 years old with renal cell carcinoma.

This chain connects TRBV7-8 to TRBJ1-5; 7 bases are a match to TRBD1. Unmatched junction bases numbered 8, after V lost 4 bases and J lost 2 bases. Germline V gene sequence: CDR1 SGHVS, CDR2 FQNEAQ. The CDR3 length is 16 residues. The CDR3 DNA is TGTGCCAGCAGCTCATACGACAGGGAACGCAATCAGCCCCAGCATTTT. Protein product: CASSSYDRERNQPQHF.

The chain employs TRBV11-2 and TRBJ1-2, with D possibly TRBD1 on 5 matching bases. V was clipped by 4 bases and J by 3 bases, with 15 bases between them. CDR1 and CDR2 (germline): SGHAT, FQNNGV. CDR3 length equals 15 residues. The CDR3 spells CASSWRGEGDYGYTF. The CDR3 DNA is TGTGCCAGCAGCTGGAGGGGAGAGGGAGACTATGGCTACACCTTC.

The chain has TRBV7-9 and TRBJ2-2; maybe TRBD1 (6 bases). Trimming pared 5 bases from V and 9 bases from J, leaving 16 bases between. Germline CDR1 reads SEHNR; CDR2 reads FQNEAQ (reference sequence). The CDR3 has 14 residues. CDR3 coding DNA: TGTGCCAGCAGCGCAGGGGACCCGAGGAGGGAGCTGTTTTTT. Protein sequence: CASSAGDPRRELFF.